The T cell receptor beta chain under discussion was sequenced for a study of cytomegalovirus exposure and HLA in healthy donors. General study results and limits: Sequencing likely caused a cluster of highly shared sequence variants.

PCR was performed using 60 Vbeta and 13 Jbeta primers. Produced via immunoSEQ multiplex PCR; TCRdb's table is partial and in-frame only. The table lists over 130,000 clones, 70% to 85% of them singletons. On this clone: Its antigen remains unidentified.

Deletions cut 2 bases from V and 14 bases from J, with 18 bases between. The germline gives CDR1 KGHSH, CDR2 LQKENI. The CDR3 contains 14 residues. Sequenced material: PBMCs. The TCR sequence derives from a male donor in good health and CMV-seronegative. The V gene is TRBV18, the J gene TRBJ1-4, with D uncertain. In DNA, the CDR3 is TGTGCCAGCTCACCAGGGGTGAAGAGGGATTGGCTGTTTTTT. Encoded protein: CASSPGVKRDWLFF.